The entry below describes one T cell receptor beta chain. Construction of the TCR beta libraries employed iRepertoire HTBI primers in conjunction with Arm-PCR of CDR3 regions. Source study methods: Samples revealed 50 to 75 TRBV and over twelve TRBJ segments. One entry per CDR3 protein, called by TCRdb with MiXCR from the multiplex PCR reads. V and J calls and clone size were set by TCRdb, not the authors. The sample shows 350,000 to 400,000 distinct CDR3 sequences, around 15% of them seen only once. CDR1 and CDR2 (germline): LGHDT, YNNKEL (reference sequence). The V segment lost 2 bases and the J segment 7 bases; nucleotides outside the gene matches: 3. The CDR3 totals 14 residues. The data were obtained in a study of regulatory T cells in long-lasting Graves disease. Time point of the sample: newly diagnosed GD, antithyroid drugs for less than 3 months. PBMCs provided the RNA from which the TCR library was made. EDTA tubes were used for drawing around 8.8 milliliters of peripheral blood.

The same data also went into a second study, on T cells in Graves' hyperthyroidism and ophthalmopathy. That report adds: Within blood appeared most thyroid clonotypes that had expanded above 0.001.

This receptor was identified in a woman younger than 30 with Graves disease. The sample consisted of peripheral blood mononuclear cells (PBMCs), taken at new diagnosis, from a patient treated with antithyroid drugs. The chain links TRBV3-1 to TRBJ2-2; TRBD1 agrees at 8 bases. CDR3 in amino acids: CASSQSRGRGELFF. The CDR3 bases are TGTGCCAGCAGCCAAAGCAGGGGGCGCGGGGAGCTGTTTTTT.